The entry that follows covers one TCR beta chain sequence. This clone was detected only once. The antigen it recognizes is unknown. Per-base qualities were not stored, and no clone one base away is much larger. The CDR3 covers 14 residues, taking in both the cysteine and the phenylalanine. Only the CDR3 part of the read is kept: 42 bases, read in frame from the first base. V was cut back by 6 bases and J by 1 base, leaving a gap of 10 bases between them. The CDR1 and CDR2 encoded by the germline V gene are SGHRS and YFSETQ. The data stem from a study of cytomegalovirus exposure and HLA in healthy donors (TCRdb year 2017). About the investigation overall: According to an earlier analysis of 587 of the donors, roughly 180 million T cells yielded some 120 million unique TCR beta sequences and about 280 Gb of sequence data. A later genetic analysis took genome-wide SNP genotypes for 398 of the 666 donors and used that subset as a discovery cohort. HLA typing included class I and class II loci at four-digit resolution. The T cell repertoires of 666 subjects were profiled by immunosequencing and related to cytomegalovirus serostatus. The study combined high-throughput TCR immunosequencing, statistical association of individual TCRs with disease status, and machine learning to predict cytomegalovirus infection status. In an earlier analysis of about 590 of the donors, high-throughput TCR beta sequencing was used to judge whether each TCR beta V gene segment behaved as functional or pseudogenic. Across some 400 genotyped donors of the cohort, an average of roughly 250,000 unique TCR beta nucleotide sequences per donor were sequenced, and roughly a sixth of those sequences were non-productive. Besides the first cohort of roughly 700 subjects, a separate validation cohort made up of 120 different subjects was used. Around 330 gigabases of sequencing data and 70 million to 100 million unique TCR sequences made up an early release that covered approximately 620 HLA-typed donors. Several DR-DQ haplotypes were handled as single units for association and clustering because linkage in the cohort was strong. Alongside the repertoire data, information on donor age, sex, ethnicity and CMV serostatus was compiled. The later analysis used no new phenotypic data to find candidate immune exposures, relying instead on TCR beta sequences and their occurrence across donors. A later analysis re-examined previously published TCR beta repertoires from roughly 650 donors and added high-resolution HLA genotyping to investigate patterns of TCR occurrence. The number of donors typed differed by locus, with roughly 629-640 for A, B, C, DRB1 and DQB1, 522 for DQA1, over 600 for DPA1, and approximately 470 for DPB1. The study aimed to test whether cataloging public T cell receptors could reveal signatures of past pathogen exposure. Every discovery cohort repertoire had been produced on one sequencing platform. Of the 300 to 450 genotyped donors, 81% were placed in the genetic ancestry cluster associated with self-reported Caucasian donors. Overall study results and their limits: Across donors, most TCR sequences were observed very rarely, whereas some public TCRs were present in many individuals. A further reported finding was that TCR beta sequences accurately predicted the HLA-A and HLA-B alleles for most subjects in the first cohort. Broadly in line with IMGT annotations, most TCR beta V segments showed up in productive rearrangements about 87% or about 30% of the time in an earlier analysis of under 700 of the donors. In a later analysis, most CMV-associated TCR beta chains were found to appear HLA-restricted, with HLA associations seemingly driven largely by CMV exposure. The cohort was sequenced for TCR beta chains only, and without alpha or paired-chain data the features that could be detected were limited. Sequencing depth was assumed to be roughly uniform across donors in the presence/absence analyses, though that assumption may not hold. A group of highly shared sequence variants was considered likely to be a technical artifact of the sequencing pipeline. A few of the identified cytomegalovirus-associated TCR beta chains were confirmed in vitro to be specific for cytomegalovirus antigens. Immune exposure information for the cohort was limited to CMV serostatus. A later analysis found that TCR association rates varied across HLA loci, with DRB1 alleles showing the most associated TCRs and HLA-C alleles the fewest. The authors suggested that the approach could potentially be extended to other disease states and immunological phenotypes. A later analysis associated about 17,000 TCR beta sequences with specific HLA alleles at a false discovery rate of 0.05. In the study, 150 to 200 TCR beta chains were listed as associated with cytomegalovirus. Because counts were too low, approximately 18 rarely observed V segments, including chromosome 9 orphons, were excluded from the earlier analysis of fewer than 650 of the donors. Because HLA typing was missing for some donors at each locus, association tests included only the typed subset. When HLA alleles, especially DR and DQ, strongly co-occurred, TCR associations were difficult to assign to individual alleles. In both the original and validation cohorts, the classifier was reported to diagnose cytomegalovirus status with high specificity and sensitivity. In a later genetic analysis, a missense DCLRE1C variant was associated with V-gene and J-gene trimming of TCR beta chains, and the association was replicated in an independent cohort. Some IMGT-functional V segments, including TRBV6-2 and TRBV6-3, could not be told apart with the 87-base-pair reads, so those segments were excluded. In a later analysis, HLA-associated TCR beta chains showed more clonal expansion and lower generation probabilities than non-associated chains that were equally common. Compared with the approximately 710-donor mean, donors in an Asian-associated ancestry cluster had fewer N-insertions in productive TCRs, according to a later genetic analysis. In a later analysis, several top co-occurrence clusters were reported to appear linked to parvovirus B19, influenza, CMV and Epstein-Barr virus. Linkage disequilibrium might explain the correlated functional status among segregating V segments, but an unknown experimental factor could not be ruled out.

Libraries came from the immunoSEQ multiplex PCR assay. The multiplex PCR relied on a mix of 60 forward primers for TCR Vbeta segments and 13 reverse primers for TCR Jbeta segments. A multiplex PCR assay on genomic DNA amplified the CDR3 region of rearranged TCR beta genes. The Illumina HiSeq System was used to sequence the amplified TCR beta libraries as 87-base-pair reads. The paper's data handling went like this. A later analysis tallied tens of millions of unique TCR beta chains across the 660 or so repertoires, and roughly 11 million of those chains were shared by two or more donors. A nearest-neighbor algorithm error-corrected the raw reads and collapsed the reads into unique sequences, merging closely related sequences to remove PCR and sequencing errors. V, D and J gene segments were assigned by aligning CDR3 sequences to IMGT reference sequences. For a sequence to be retained, at least a six-nucleotide match to both a V gene segment and a J gene segment was required. Rearrangements were classified as productive when the CDR3 lacked stop codons and remained in frame with V and J, and all other rearrangements were classified as non-productive. CDR3 was defined according to IMGT convention as the region running from the second conserved V-encoded cysteine to the conserved J-encoded phenylalanine. The earlier analysis of roughly 590 of the donors excluded any sequence lacking an unambiguous match to a single V gene segment. An earlier analysis of about 600 of the donors called V segments functional above 56.7% productive rearrangements and segregating when the between-donor standard deviation exceeded 5%. To diagnose cytomegalovirus status from the catalog of TCR beta chain sequences, a statistical classification framework was built. A later analysis assigned V and J genes by comparing TCR nucleotide sequences with IMGT/GENE-DB human TR gene sequences. The TCRdist pipeline was used in a later analysis to assign CDR3 sequences and most-parsimonious VDJ recombination scenarios. In a later analysis, every TCR beta chain was defined by the combination of its CDR3 amino acid sequence and its V-gene family, and reads without a unique V-gene family were dropped. To address suspected cross-contamination and a sequencing artifact, a later analysis removed around 590 highly shared, low-generation-probability nucleotide sequences. In a later analysis, a clonal expansion index for each public chain was calculated from normalized within-repertoire ranks of inferred template counts. A later analysis computed generation probabilities with a VDJ recombination model fitted to out-of-frame rearrangements, and checked the results against IGoR. Hypergeometric tests were used in a later analysis to score TCR-TCR, TCR-HLA and TCR-CMV co-occurrence, with a repertoire-size bias correction applied to the TCR pairs. To estimate false discovery rates, a later analysis permuted the HLA or CMV assignments 20 times. In a later analysis, co-occurring TCRs were grouped using DBSCAN, with TCRdist sequence similarity added in when clustering inside HLA-allele-positive subsets. Repertoires with fewer than 30,000 or more than 120,000 public chains, plus five repertoires with anomalous nucleotide sharing, were excluded from co-occurrence clustering. The clones in this table, taken by TCRdb from immuneACCESS, are in-frame only. Not every clone is retained; where verified, under half of the shortfall comes from an unresolved V gene, and the cause of the rest is unknown. V, J and clone size derive from that table, while D and trimming were established from the DNA sequence. In all, the sample holds fewer than 250,000 clones, and 70% to 75% of those were seen once. The ten largest clones represent approximately 5% of the sample.

The cohort comprised hundreds of healthy bone marrow donors. At the time of sampling, every cohort member was nominally healthy, though immune exposures that went unrecorded were likely present. The donor tested CMV seropositive, placing the donor among the approximately 290 seropositive members of the cohort. Every donor gave a peripheral blood sample, and the peripheral blood mononuclear cells from that sample were used for TCR beta sequencing. The Qiagen DNeasy Blood Extraction Kit was used to extract genomic DNA from the blood cell samples. The sequenced sample was PBMCs. This chain is built from TRBV5-1 and TRBJ2-2; TRBD1 is possibly the D segment (6 matching bases). This receptor was identified in a man aged 25-40 years in good health and CMV-seropositive. The CDR3 region: CASKMDRNTGELFF. In nucleotides, the sequence is TGCGCCAGCAAGATGGACAGGAACACCGGGGAGCTGTTTTTT.